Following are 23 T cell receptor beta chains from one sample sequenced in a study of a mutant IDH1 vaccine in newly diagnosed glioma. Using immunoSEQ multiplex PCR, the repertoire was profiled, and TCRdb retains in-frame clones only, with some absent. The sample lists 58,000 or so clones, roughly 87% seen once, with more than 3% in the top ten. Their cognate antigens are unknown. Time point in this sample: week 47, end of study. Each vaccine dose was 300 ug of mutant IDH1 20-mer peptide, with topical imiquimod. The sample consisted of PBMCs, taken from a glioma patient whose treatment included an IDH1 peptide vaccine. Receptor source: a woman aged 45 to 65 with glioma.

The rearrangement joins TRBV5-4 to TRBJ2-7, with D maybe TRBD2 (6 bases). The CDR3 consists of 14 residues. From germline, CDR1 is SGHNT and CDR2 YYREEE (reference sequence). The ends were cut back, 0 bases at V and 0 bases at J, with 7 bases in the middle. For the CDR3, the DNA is TGTGCCAGCAGCTTGGGCGGGAACTCCTACGAGCAGTACTTC. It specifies CASSLGGNSYEQYF. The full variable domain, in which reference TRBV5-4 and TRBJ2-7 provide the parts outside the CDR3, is ETGVTQSPTHLIKTRGQQVTLRCSSQSGHNTVSWYQQALGQGPQFIFQYYREEENGRGNFPPRFSGLQFPNYSSELNVNALELDDSALYLCASSLGGNSYEQYFGPGTRLTVT.

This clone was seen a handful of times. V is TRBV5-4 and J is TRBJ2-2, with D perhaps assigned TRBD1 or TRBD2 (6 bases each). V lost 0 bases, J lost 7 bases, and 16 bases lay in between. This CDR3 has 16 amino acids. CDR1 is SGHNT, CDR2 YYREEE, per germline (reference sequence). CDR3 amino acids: CASSLAGDVSGGELFF. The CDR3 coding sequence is TGTGCCAGCAGCTTGGCAGGGGACGTTAGCGGCGGGGAGCTGTTTTTT.

The CDR3 protein is CSVRGTGANVLTF. As DNA, the CDR3 is TGCAGCGTTCGGGGGACTGGGGCCAACGTCCTGACTTTC. V usage is TRBV29-1 and J usage is TRBJ2-6; D may be TRBD2 (6 bases). The germline V and J ends were trimmed by 5 bases and 2 bases, with 7 bases remaining between them. CDR1 is SQVTM and CDR2 is ANQGSEA in the germline V gene. The CDR3 is 13 residues long.

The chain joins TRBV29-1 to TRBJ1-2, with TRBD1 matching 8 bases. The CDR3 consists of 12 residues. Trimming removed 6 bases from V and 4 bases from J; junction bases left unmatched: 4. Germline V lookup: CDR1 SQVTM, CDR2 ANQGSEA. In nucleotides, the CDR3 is TGCAGCGTAGGACAGGGACTCTATGGCTACACCTTC. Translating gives CSVGQGLYGYTF.

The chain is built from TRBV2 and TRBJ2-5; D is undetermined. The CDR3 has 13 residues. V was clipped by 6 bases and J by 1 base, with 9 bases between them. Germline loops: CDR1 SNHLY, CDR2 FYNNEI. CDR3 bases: TGTGCCAGCAGGGTACAGCCCCAAGAGACCCAGTACTTC. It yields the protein CASRVQPQETQYF.

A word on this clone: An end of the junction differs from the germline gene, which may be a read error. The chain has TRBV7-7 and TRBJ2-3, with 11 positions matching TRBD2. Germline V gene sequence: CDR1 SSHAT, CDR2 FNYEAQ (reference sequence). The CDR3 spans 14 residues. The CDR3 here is CASSSSGGTDTQYF. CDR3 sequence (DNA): TGTGCTAGCAGCTCTAGCGGGGGGACAGATACGCAGTATTTT. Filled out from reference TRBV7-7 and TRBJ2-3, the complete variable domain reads GAGVSQSPRYKVTKRGQDVTLRCDPISSHATLYWYQQALGQGPEFLTYFNYEAQPDKSGLPSDRFSAERPEGSISTLTIQRTEQRDSAMYRCASSSSGGTDTQYFGPGTRLTVL.

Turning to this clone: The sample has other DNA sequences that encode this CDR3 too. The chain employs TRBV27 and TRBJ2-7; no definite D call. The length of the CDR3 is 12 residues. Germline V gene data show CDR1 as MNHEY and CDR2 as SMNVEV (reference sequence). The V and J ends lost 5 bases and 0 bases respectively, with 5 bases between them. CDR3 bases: TGTGCCAGCAGTGGCTCCTCCTACGAGCAGTACTTC. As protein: CASSGSSYEQYF.

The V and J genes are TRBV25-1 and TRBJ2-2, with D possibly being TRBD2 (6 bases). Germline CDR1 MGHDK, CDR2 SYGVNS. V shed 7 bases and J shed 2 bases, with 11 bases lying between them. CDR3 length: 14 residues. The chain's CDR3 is CASKTGVNTGELFF. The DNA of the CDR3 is TGTGCCAGCAAGACGGGAGTCAACACCGGGGAGCTGTTTTTT.

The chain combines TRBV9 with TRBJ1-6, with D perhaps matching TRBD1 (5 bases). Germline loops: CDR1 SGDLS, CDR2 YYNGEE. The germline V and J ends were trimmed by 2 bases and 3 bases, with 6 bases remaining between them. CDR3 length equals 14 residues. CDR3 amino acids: CASSVGLYNSPLHF. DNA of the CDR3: TGTGCCAGCAGCGTGGGACTCTATAATTCACCCCTCCACTTT.

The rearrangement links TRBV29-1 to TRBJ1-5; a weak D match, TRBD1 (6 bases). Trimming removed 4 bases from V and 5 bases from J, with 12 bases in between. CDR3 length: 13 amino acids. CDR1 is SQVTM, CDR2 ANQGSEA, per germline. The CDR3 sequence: CSVGWSGDQPQHF. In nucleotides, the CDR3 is TGCAGCGTTGGGTGGTCAGGGGATCAGCCCCAGCATTTT.

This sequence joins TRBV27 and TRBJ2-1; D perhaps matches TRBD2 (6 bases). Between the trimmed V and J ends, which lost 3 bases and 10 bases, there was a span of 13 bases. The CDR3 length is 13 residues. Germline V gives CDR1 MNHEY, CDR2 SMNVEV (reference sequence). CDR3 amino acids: CASSFPALAEQFF. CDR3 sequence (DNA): TGTGCCAGCAGTTTTCCAGCGCTAGCGGAGCAGTTCTTC.

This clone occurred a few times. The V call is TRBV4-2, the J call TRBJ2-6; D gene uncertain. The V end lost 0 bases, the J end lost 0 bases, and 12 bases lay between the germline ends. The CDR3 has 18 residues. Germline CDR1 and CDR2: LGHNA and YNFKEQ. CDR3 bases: TGTGCCAGCAGCCAAGAGGTAGGCAGAGTCTCTGGGGCCAACGTCCTGACTTTC. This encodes CASSQEVGRVSGANVLTF.

CDR3 DNA sequence: TGTGCCAGCAGCCGAACGGGGGGTAGCAATCAGCCCCAGCATTTT. It specifies CASSRTGGSNQPQHF. The chain employs TRBV6-5 and TRBJ1-5, with D tentatively TRBD1 (5 bases). Germline CDR1 reads MNHEY; CDR2 reads SVGAGI. V was shortened by 6 bases and J by 0 bases, with 12 bases between the two germline ends. The CDR3 is made up of 15 amino acids.

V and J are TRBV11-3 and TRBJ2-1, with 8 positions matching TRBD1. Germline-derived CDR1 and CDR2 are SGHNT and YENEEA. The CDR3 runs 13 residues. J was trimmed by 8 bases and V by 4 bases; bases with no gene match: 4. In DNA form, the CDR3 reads TGTGCCAGCAGCTCCGACAGGGGTTATGAGCAGTTCTTC. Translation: CASSSDRGYEQFF.

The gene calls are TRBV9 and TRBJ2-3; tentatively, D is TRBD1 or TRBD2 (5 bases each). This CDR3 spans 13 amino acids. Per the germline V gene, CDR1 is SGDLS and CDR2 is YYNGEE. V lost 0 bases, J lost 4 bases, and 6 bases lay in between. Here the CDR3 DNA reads TGTGCCAGCAGCGTAGGAGGGGCAGATACGCAGTATTTT. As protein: CASSVGGADTQYF.

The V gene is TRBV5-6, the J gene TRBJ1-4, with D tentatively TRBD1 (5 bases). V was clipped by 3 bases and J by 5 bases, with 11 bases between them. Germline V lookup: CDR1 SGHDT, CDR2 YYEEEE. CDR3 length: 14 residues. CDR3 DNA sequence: TGTGCCAGCAGCTCCGGGACGGTGAATGAAAAACTGTTTTTT. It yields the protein CASSSGTVNEKLFF.

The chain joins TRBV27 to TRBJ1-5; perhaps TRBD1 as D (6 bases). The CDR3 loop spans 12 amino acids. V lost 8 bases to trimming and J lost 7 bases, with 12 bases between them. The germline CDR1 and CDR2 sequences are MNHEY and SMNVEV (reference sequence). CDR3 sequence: CASSWRGQPQHF. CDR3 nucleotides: TGTGCCAGCTCCTGGAGGGGGCAGCCCCAGCATTTT.

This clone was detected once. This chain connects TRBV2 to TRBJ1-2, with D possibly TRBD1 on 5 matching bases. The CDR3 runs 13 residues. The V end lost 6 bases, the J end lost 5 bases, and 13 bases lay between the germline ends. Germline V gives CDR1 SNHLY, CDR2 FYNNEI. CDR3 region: CASRITGPYGYTF. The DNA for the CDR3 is TGTGCCAGCAGAATTACGGGGCCGTATGGCTACACCTTC.

This CDR3 reads CASQNRASGNTIYF. The CDR3 DNA is TGTGCCAGCCAGAACAGGGCCTCTGGAAACACCATATATTTT. The chain joins TRBV2 to TRBJ1-3; D is possibly TRBD1 (6 bases). Germline loops: CDR1 SNHLY, CDR2 FYNNEI. V was shortened by 8 bases and J by 0 bases, with 11 bases between the two germline ends. CDR3 length: 14 amino acids.

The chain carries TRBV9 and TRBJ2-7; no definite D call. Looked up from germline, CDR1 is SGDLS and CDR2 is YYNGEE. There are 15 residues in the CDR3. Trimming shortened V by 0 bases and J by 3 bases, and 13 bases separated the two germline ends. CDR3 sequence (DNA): TGTGCCAGCAGCGTAGCTCAGTCAGACCGCTACGAGCAGTACTTC. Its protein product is CASSVAQSDRYEQYF.

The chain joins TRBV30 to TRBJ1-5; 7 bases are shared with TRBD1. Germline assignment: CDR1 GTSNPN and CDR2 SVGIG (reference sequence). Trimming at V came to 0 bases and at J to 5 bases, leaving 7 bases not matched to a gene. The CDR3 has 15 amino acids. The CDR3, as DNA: TGTGCCTGGAGTGTACTGGACAGGACCTATCAGCCCCAGCATTTT. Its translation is CAWSVLDRTYQPQHF. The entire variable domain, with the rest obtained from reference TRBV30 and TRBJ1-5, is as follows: SQTIHQWPATLVQPVGSPLSLECTVEGTSNPNLYWYRQAAGRGLQLLFYSVGIGQISSEVPQNLSASRPQDRQFILSSKKLLLSDSGFYLCAWSVLDRTYQPQHFGDGTRLSIL.

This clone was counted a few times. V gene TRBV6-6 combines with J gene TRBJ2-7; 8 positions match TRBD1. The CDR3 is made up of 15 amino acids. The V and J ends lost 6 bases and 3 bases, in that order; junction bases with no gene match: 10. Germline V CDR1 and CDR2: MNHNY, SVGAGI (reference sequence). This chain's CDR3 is CASSDFDRGFYEQYF. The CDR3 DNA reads TGTGCCAGCAGCGACTTCGACAGGGGCTTCTACGAGCAGTACTTC.

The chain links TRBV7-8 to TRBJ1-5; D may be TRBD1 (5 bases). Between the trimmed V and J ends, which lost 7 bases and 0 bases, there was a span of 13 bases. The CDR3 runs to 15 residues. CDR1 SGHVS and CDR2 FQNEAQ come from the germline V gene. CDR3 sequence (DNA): TGTGCCAGCACTGAGGGACTGATTAGCAATCAGCCCCAGCATTTT. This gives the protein CASTEGLISNQPQHF.